Presented here are 13 T cell receptor beta chains from one specimen sequenced in a study of tumor and adjacent non-tumor tissue in lung cancer. Three rounds of nested PCR, following a modified ARM-PCR protocol, produced the TCRbeta library. TCRdb re-analysed the multiplex PCR reads in MiXCR, keeping a single row per CDR3 protein. The table records about 98,000 distinct CDR3 sequences, around three quarters of them present only once. RNA was extracted from bulk tissue without any cell sorting. This non-tumor lung sample came from over 3 cm beyond the tumor edge. The sample taken for sequencing was distant non-tumor lung tissue. These receptors were obtained from a man in his sixties with small cell lung cancer.

A remark on this clonotype: A much larger clonotype is one base distant, so this may be a read error. CDR3 bases: TGCAGTGCTAGAGATGGGTCCCCGACTAGCGAGATTGGAGCAGATACGCAGTATTTT. Amino acids: CSARDGSPTSEIGADTQYF. This sequence joins TRBV20-1 and TRBJ2-3, with 8 bases matching TRBD2. V lost 0 bases and J lost 4; bases outside the gene matches: 18. Germline V gene sequence: CDR1 DFQATT, CDR2 SNEGSKA (reference sequence). CDR3 length equals 19 residues.

The chain links TRBV6-1 to TRBJ2-5, with D maybe TRBD2 (6 bases). The V end lost 4 bases, the J end lost 4 bases, and 16 bases lay between the germline ends. Per germline, CDR1 MNHNS and CDR2 SASEGT. The CDR3 is made up of 15 amino acids. CDR3 in DNA: TGTGCCAGCAGTGCGGGACTGCTCGAAACAGAGACCCAGTACTTC. This gives the protein CASSAGLLETETQYF.

This rearrangement joins TRBV6-1 to TRBJ1-4, with D perhaps matching TRBD1 (5 bases). The V end was cut by 4 bases, the J end by 2 bases, with 14 bases between. The length of the CDR3 is 16 residues. Per the germline V gene, CDR1 is MNHNS and CDR2 is SASEGT. CDR3 nucleotides: TGTGCCAGCAGTGTGAATCGGGACGGGACTAATGAAAAACTGTTTTTT. Protein product: CASSVNRDGTNEKLFF.

As concerns this clonotype: Given the absence of the conserved phenylalanine or tryptophan at the CDR3 end, a read error is likely. The chain employs TRBV29-1 and TRBJ1-2, with D possibly being TRBD1 (5 bases). Trimming removed 8 bases at V and 6 bases at J, with 16 bases between. CDR1 is SQVTM and CDR2 is ANQGSEA in the germline V gene. The CDR3 extends over 12 amino acids. The CDR3 DNA reads TGCAGCAGCCGGGGCGATGAGGATGGCTACACCTTA. It yields the protein CSSRGDEDGYTL.

This clonotype was counted a single time. This may arise from a read error, as a much more abundant clone is one base away. V is TRBV24-1 and J is TRBJ2-2; D is undetermined. This CDR3 comprises 14 residues. Germline CDR1 reads KGHDR; CDR2 reads SFDVKD. V lost 3 bases, J lost 12 bases, and 16 bases lay in between. Written as DNA, the CDR3 is TGTGCCACCAGTGATGCGGACGCCGGACGGCAGCTGTTTTTT. Its translation is CATSDADAGRQLFF.

Ten or more counts support this clonotype. The V gene is TRBV20-1, the J gene TRBJ2-3; 9 bases agree with TRBD2. The CDR3 has 17 amino acids. The V gene end was trimmed by 0 bases and the J gene end by 6 bases; junction bases not matched to a gene: 13. CDR1 and CDR2 from the germline V gene are DFQATT and SNEGSKA (reference sequence). CDR3 residues: CSARDLTGTSLGDTQYF. CDR3 DNA sequence: TGCAGTGCTAGAGATCTGACCGGGACTAGCCTCGGGGATACGCAGTATTTT.

With regard to this clonotype: One base away lies a much larger clone, so this may be a sequencing read error. This chain links TRBV28 with TRBJ1-5; D perhaps matches TRBD1 (7 bases). The J call may be faulty, since TRBJ2-3 better matches the DNA end. The CDR3 is made up of 13 amino acids. Per the germline V gene, CDR1 is MDHEN and CDR2 is SYDVKM. The CDR3 loop is CASRQQGRQPQYF. The CDR3 coding sequence is TGTGCCAGCAGGCAACAGGGGAGGCAGCCCCAGTATTTT.

The genes are TRBV6-6 and TRBJ1-3, with 11 bases aligning to TRBD1. Trimming removed 4 bases from V and 3 bases from J; junction bases left unmatched: 5. The CDR3 length is 16 residues. Germline V gene data show CDR1 as MNHNY and CDR2 as SVGAGI (reference sequence). The CDR3 coding sequence is TGTGCCAGCAGTTCCCGGACAGGGGGCGTTGGAAACACCATATATTTT. Amino acids: CASSSRTGGVGNTIYF.

As for this clonotype: Because the CDR3 is missing its conserved closing phenylalanine or tryptophan, this is likely a read error. The genes are TRBV6-1 and TRBJ2-7; D is unclear. The CDR3 is 15 residues long. The V gene's germline CDR1 is MNHNS and CDR2 SASEGT. The CDR3 loop reads CASSEFGGSHYEQYY. The CDR3 bases are TGTGCCAGCAGTGAATTTGGTGGGTCACACTACGAACAGTACTAC.

In the case of this clonotype: The junction differs from germline at one of its ends, possibly a read error. The V call is TRBV12-3 or TRBV12-4, the J call TRBJ2-2; 7 positions match TRBD1. CDR3 length: 15 amino acids. The CDR3 loop reads CASSVSGTDAGDLFF. The CDR3 nucleotides are TGTGCCAGCAGTGTCTCTGGGACAGACGCCGGGGACCTGTTTTTT.

A few counts support this clonotype. The V gene is TRBV5-4, the J gene TRBJ2-1; either TRBD1 or TRBD2 may supply D (6 bases each). CDR1 is SGHNT and CDR2 is YYREEE in the germline V gene (reference sequence). This CDR3 comprises 14 residues. V was trimmed by 0 bases and J by 8 bases, leaving 12 bases between them. The CDR3 is CASSLGGAVDEQFF. The CDR3 DNA reads TGTGCCAGCAGCTTGGGGGGGGCAGTCGATGAGCAGTTCTTC.

As to this clonotype: The junction and the germline gene differ at one end; a read error may be behind it. J is TRBJ1-1 and V is TRBV4-2, with D hard to call. Germline-derived CDR1 and CDR2 are LGHNA and YNFKEQ. The CDR3 length is 14 residues. Here the CDR3 DNA reads TGTGCCAGCAGCCGGCTATCGGGCCCGGGTGAAGCTTTATTT. Its protein is CASSRLSGPGEALF.

A word on this clonotype: The CDR3 carries no conserved terminal phenylalanine or tryptophan, so it likely arises from a read error. The chain uses TRBV6-5 and TRBJ2-7, with 7 nucleotides matching TRBD2. The CDR3 consists of 14 residues. V shed 9 bases, J shed 4 bases, and the junction held 12 bases outside the gene matches. Per germline, CDR1 MNHEY and CDR2 SVGAGI. CDR3 residues: CASREGLFSYEQYL. CDR3 sequence (DNA): TGTGCCAGTAGGGAGGGACTCTTTTCTTACGAGCAGTACTTA.